The 29 T cell receptor beta chains in this list originate from one sample, sequenced in a study of shared clonotypes between healthy human individuals. TCRdb's copy holds only in-frame clones and misses some; the assay was immunoSEQ multiplex PCR. This sample carries some 1.5 million clones, about 98% of them seen once, and the ten largest clones take 0.4% to 0.55%. The sequencing sample was made of naive CD4+ T cells sorted from blood. The sample's subset: CD45RA+ positively selected. Receptors were obtained from a man in his thirties or forties in good health.

The chain employs TRBV6-5 and TRBJ1-1, with a tentative D call TRBD1 (5 bases). CDR1 is MNHEY and CDR2 is SVGAGI in the germline V gene. The CDR3 loop spans 14 amino acids. V was pared by 5 bases and J by 8 bases, with 18 bases between. Written as DNA, the CDR3 is TGTGCCAGCAGTCGCGGGGCGGAAAAAGTAGAAGCTTTCTTT. It yields the protein CASSRGAEKVEAFF.

This chain links TRBV5-1 with TRBJ2-7; the match to TRBD1 covers 9 bases. The junction had 11 bases not matched to a gene; V was cut back by 0 bases and J by 4 bases. The CDR3 is 17 residues long. In germline, CDR1 is SGHRS, CDR2 YFSETQ. The CDR3 here is CASSLAHFGTGLYEQYF. CDR3 nucleotide sequence: TGCGCCAGCAGCTTGGCACACTTCGGGACAGGGCTATACGAGCAGTACTTC.

In regard to this clone: Within the sample, other DNA sequences also encode this same CDR3. The rearrangement links TRBV18 to TRBJ1-1, with TRBD1 identical over 7 bases. CDR3 size: 14 residues. With 2 bases clipped from V and 0 bases from J, the junction kept 0 bases outside the gene matches. Germline loops: CDR1 KGHSH, CDR2 LQKENI. For the CDR3, the DNA is TGTGCCAGCTCACCAGACAGGGTGAACACTGAAGCTTTCTTT. Its translation is CASSPDRVNTEAFF. The full variable domain, its missing parts supplied by reference TRBV18 and TRBJ1-1, is NAGVMQNPRHLVRRRGQEARLRCSPMKGHSHVYWYRQLPEEGLKFMVYLQKENIIDESGMPKERFSAEFPKEGPSILRIQQVVRGDSAAYFCASSPDRVNTEAFFGQGTRLTVV.

V usage is TRBV7-9 and J usage is TRBJ2-1; D gene uncertain. The CDR3 has 14 residues. Germline loops: CDR1 SEHNR, CDR2 FQNEAQ (reference sequence). Trimming stripped 5 bases from V and 2 bases from J, with 10 bases between. CDR3 DNA: TGTGCCAGCAGCCTTATAGAAACCTACAATGAGCAGTTCTTC. It translates to CASSLIETYNEQFF.

The rearrangement links TRBV29-1 to TRBJ2-1; 9 nucleotides line up with TRBD2. CDR1 is SQVTM and CDR2 is ANQGSEA in the germline V gene. Germline trimming cut 7 bases from V and 1 base from J; bases unmatched to any gene: 11. The length of the CDR3 is 16 residues. As DNA, the CDR3 is TGCAGCGCAATAAGGATTAGCGGGAGATCCTACAATGAGCAGTTCTTC. As protein: CSAIRISGRSYNEQFF.

J is TRBJ1-4 and V is TRBV6-5, with D hard to call. The CDR3 loop spans 15 amino acids. Germline CDR1 MNHEY, CDR2 SVGAGI. V was cut by 0 bases and J by 7 bases, with 12 bases left in between. The CDR3 nucleotides read TGTGCCAGCAGTTACTCCATCGGGCGGGGTGAAAAACTGTTTTTT. As protein: CASSYSIGRGEKLFF.

The genes are TRBV27 and TRBJ1-2, with D possibly TRBD1 on 6 matching bases. Trimming stripped 6 bases from V and 5 bases from J, with 16 bases between. This CDR3 comprises 14 residues. CDR1 MNHEY and CDR2 SMNVEV come from the germline V gene (reference sequence). CDR3 in amino acids: CASSWGGQRYGYTF. CDR3 DNA sequence: TGTGCCAGCAGCTGGGGCGGACAGAGATATGGCTACACCTTC.

In nucleotides, the CDR3 is TGTGCCAGCAGCAGAAAGGAGAGACAGCGCAATCAGCCCCAGCATTTT. Its translation: CASSRKERQRNQPQHF. This rearrangement joins TRBV21-1 to TRBJ1-5; the table's D call of TRBD1 was not tested on the DNA. TRBV21-1 is given as a pseudogene. This CDR3 spans 16 amino acids.

The CDR3 reads CASSRRTGTNEKLFF. As DNA, the CDR3 is TGTGCCAGCTCACGGAGGACAGGAACTAATGAAAAACTGTTTTTT. V usage is TRBV18 and J usage is TRBJ1-4; 7 nucleotides align to TRBD1. Germline V gene lookup returns CDR1 KGHSH and CDR2 LQKENI. The junction had 3 bases not matched to a gene; V was cut back by 4 bases and J by 1 base. The CDR3 contains 15 residues.

Points on this clone: The sample contains more than one DNA sequence encoding this CDR3. The chain uses TRBV28 and TRBJ2-2, with D possibly matching TRBD1 (6 bases). Germline V gene lookup returns CDR1 MDHEN and CDR2 SYDVKM. The CDR3 contains 13 residues. Trimming stripped 3 bases from V and 5 bases from J, with 7 bases between. The CDR3 DNA reads TGTGCCAGCAGTTTGGGACAAACCGGGGAGCTGTTTTTT. Residues: CASSLGQTGELFF.

V is TRBV27 and J is TRBJ2-3; a weak D match, TRBD2 (5 bases). CDR3 length: 16 residues. V was trimmed by 5 bases and J by 0 bases, leaving 15 bases between them. Looked up from germline, CDR1 is MNHEY and CDR2 is SMNVEV (reference sequence). The CDR3 sequence: CASSRQPGWSTDTQYF. Written as DNA, the CDR3 is TGTGCCAGCAGTCGACAACCGGGGTGGAGCACAGATACGCAGTATTTT.

The chain joins TRBV29-1 to TRBJ2-7; 12 bases fit TRBD2. This CDR3 is 16 amino acids long. V gave up 1 base and J gave up 0 bases; unmatched junction bases: 4. CDR1 and CDR2 (germline): SQVTM, ANQGSEA. CDR3 nucleotides: TGCAGCGTTGAAGGTAGGACTAGCGGGAACTCCTACGAGCAGTACTTC. Residues: CSVEGRTSGNSYEQYF.

This clone was counted once. The gene calls are TRBV4-3 and TRBJ2-3, with 9 positions matching TRBD2. The CDR3 totals 15 residues. Trimming took 6 bases from V and 0 from J; bases not matched to a gene: 4. Looked up from germline, CDR1 is LGHNA and CDR2 is YSLEER. The CDR3 region is CASRKTSGSTDTQYF. The CDR3 DNA is TGCGCCAGCAGAAAAACTAGCGGGAGCACAGATACGCAGTATTTT.

The rearrangement links TRBV28 to TRBJ2-7; TRBD1 aligns across 7 bases. V shed 6 bases and J 4 bases; nucleotides not matched to a gene: 15. The V gene's germline CDR1 is MDHEN and CDR2 SYDVKM. The CDR3 runs 16 residues. CDR3 coding DNA: TGTGCCAGCAGCCAGACAGGGTTCTCCCCCTGGTACGAGCAGTACTTC. As protein: CASSQTGFSPWYEQYF.

The chain couples TRBV5-8 to TRBJ2-5, with D unclear. CDR3 size: 17 residues. Looked up from germline, CDR1 is SGHTS and CDR2 is YDEGEE. V was pared by 1 base and J by 7 bases, with 23 bases between. The CDR3 loop is CASSLLPEQSPQWTQYF. The CDR3 DNA is TGTGCCAGCAGCTTGTTGCCCGAACAGAGCCCCCAATGGACCCAGTACTTC.

J is TRBJ1-1 and V is TRBV10-3, with D uncertain. The CDR3 spans 14 residues. Trimming shortened V by 2 bases and J by 1 base, and 8 bases separated the two germline ends. Germline V CDR1 and CDR2: ENHRY, SYGVKD. This CDR3 is CAISEHQKNTEAFF. The DNA for the CDR3 is TGTGCCATCAGTGAGCACCAGAAGAACACTGAAGCTTTCTTT.

This rearrangement joins TRBV28 to TRBJ1-1; no reliable D call. The CDR3 is made up of 13 amino acids. Trimming took off 2 bases at V and 1 base at J, with 5 bases between the two ends. CDR1 is MDHEN, CDR2 SYDVKM, per germline. The CDR3 nucleotides read TGTGCCAGCAGTTTAGTTTGGAACACTGAAGCTTTCTTT. Translating gives CASSLVWNTEAFF.

This CDR3 is CASRGVVYEQYF. In DNA form, the CDR3 reads TGTGCCAGCAGAGGGGTGGTCTACGAGCAGTACTTC. The chain joins TRBV28 to TRBJ2-7; TRBD1 might be the D (5 bases). Germline loops: CDR1 MDHEN, CDR2 SYDVKM. The CDR3 is made up of 12 amino acids. Trimming removed 6 bases from V and 3 bases from J, with 9 bases in between. Looking up the rest from reference TRBV28 and TRBJ2-7 gives the full variable domain: DVKVTQSSRYLVKRTGEKVFLECVQDMDHENMFWYRQDPGLGLRLIYFSYDVKMKEKGDIPEGYSVSREKKERFSLILESASTNQTSMYLCASRGVVYEQYFGPGTRLTVT.

The CDR3 loop reads CASSPGGAQETQYF. The CDR3 DNA is TGTGCCAGCAGCCCTGGAGGGGCCCAAGAGACCCAGTACTTC. J is TRBJ2-5 and V is TRBV11-2; tentatively, D is TRBD2 (6 bases). This CDR3 is built from 14 residues. From germline, CDR1 is SGHAT and CDR2 FQNNGV. The V end was cut by 5 bases, the J end by 1 base, with 11 bases between.

The chain uses TRBV10-3 and TRBJ2-5; D is possibly TRBD2 (5 bases). The CDR3 totals 16 residues. Deletions cut 0 bases from V and 1 base from J, with 12 bases between. In germline, CDR1 is ENHRY, CDR2 SYGVKD. CDR3 DNA sequence: TGTGCCATCAGTGAGTCAAGGACTCACGGCCAAGAGACCCAGTACTTC. Amino acid sequence: CAISESRTHGQETQYF.

The chain carries TRBV18 and TRBJ2-7, with 8 bases that match TRBD2. The CDR3 runs 15 residues. V was pared by 3 bases and J by 7 bases, with 11 bases of the junction left unmatched. Germline CDR1 reads KGHSH; CDR2 reads LQKENI. The CDR3 nucleotides read TGTGCCAGCTCACCGGGACTAGACCCTCTCCGGGAGCAGTACTTC. It is translated as CASSPGLDPLREQYF.

This clone was seen once. CDR3 bases: TGTGCCAGCAGTTTGTCCGACAGGGGATATACGCAGTATTTT. This gives the protein CASSLSDRGYTQYF. The chain couples TRBV27 to TRBJ2-3, with TRBD1 identical over 8 bases. The CDR3 extends over 14 amino acids. After removal of 3 bases from V and 7 bases from J, the junction contained 6 bases not matched to a gene. Germline V gene data show CDR1 as MNHEY and CDR2 as SMNVEV (reference sequence).

CDR3 region: CASSLQGANEKLFF. As DNA, the CDR3 is TGTGCCAGCAGCCTACAGGGGGCTAATGAAAAACTGTTTTTT. V usage is TRBV5-6 and J usage is TRBJ1-4, with 8 bases aligning to TRBD1. The CDR3 contains 14 residues. Germline trimming cut 4 bases from V and 3 bases from J; bases unmatched to any gene: 2. In germline, CDR1 is SGHDT, CDR2 YYEEEE.

V gene TRBV28 combines with J gene TRBJ2-1, with D possibly matching TRBD1 (6 bases). Germline V gene lookup returns CDR1 MDHEN and CDR2 SYDVKM. V shed 6 bases and J shed 4 bases, with 16 bases lying between them. This CDR3 region has 15 residues. The CDR3 protein is CASSPPGQKYNEQFF. CDR3 in DNA: TGTGCCAGCAGCCCCCCCGGACAGAAATACAATGAGCAGTTCTTC.

V usage is TRBV5-4 and J usage is TRBJ2-5; D is unclear. V gave up 0 bases and J gave up 4 bases, with 13 bases separating them. The germline V gene has CDR1 SGHNT and CDR2 YYREEE (reference sequence). The CDR3 has 15 amino acids. The CDR3 sequence is CASSLGVVTRETQYF. In nucleotides, the CDR3 is TGTGCCAGCAGCTTGGGGGTCGTGACGAGAGAGACCCAGTACTTC.

For this clone: The sample has other DNA sequences that encode this CDR3 too. Here the CDR3 reads CSVGGNEKLFF. In nucleotides, the CDR3 is TGCAGCGTTGGAGGGAATGAAAAACTGTTTTTT. This chain joins TRBV29-1 and TRBJ1-4; D gene uncertain. V was trimmed by 4 bases and J by 5 bases, leaving 5 bases between them. Germline V CDR1 and CDR2: SQVTM, ANQGSEA. The CDR3 contains 11 residues.

This chain links TRBV5-1 with TRBJ2-7, with D maybe TRBD1 (5 bases). Germline CDR1 is SGHRS and CDR2 is YFSETQ. The CDR3 length is 14 residues. V lost 1 base, J lost 2 bases, and 10 bases lay in between. DNA of the CDR3: TGCGCCAGCAGCTTGACAGGAGAAGCCTACGAGCAGTACTTC. Translation: CASSLTGEAYEQYF.

J is TRBJ2-5 and V is TRBV4-1; TRBD2 aligns across 7 bases. Germline V gene lookup returns CDR1 MGHRA and CDR2 YSYEKL. Unmatched junction bases numbered 8, after V lost 8 bases and J lost 2 bases. The CDR3 is 14 amino acids. The CDR3 DNA follows: TGCGCCAGCGGTGGGGGGGGGATTCAAGAGACCCAGTACTTC. Its protein product is CASGGGGIQETQYF.

The chain employs TRBV28 and TRBJ1-4, with a tentative D call TRBD1 (6 bases). V was cut by 6 bases and J by 5 bases, with 13 bases left in between. The CDR3 contains 14 residues. The germline gives CDR1 MDHEN, CDR2 SYDVKM. In DNA, the CDR3 is TGTGCCAGCAGAAGGATGCAGGGGAATGAAAAACTGTTTTTT. Its translation: CASRRMQGNEKLFF.